This TCR beta chain comes out of a study of response to subunit inactivated influenza vaccine. Study observations and caveats: After each seasonal influenza vaccination, few new T cells are recruited, the authors suggested.

TCRdb processed the RT-PCR reads anew with MiXCR; each CDR3 protein has one entry. The sample lists around 790,000 distinct CDR3 sequences, 21% occurring once. Germline V gene sequence: CDR1 SGHDT, CDR2 YYEEEE. V lost 4 bases and J lost 3, with 14 bases in between. This CDR3 region has 14 residues. For this clonotype: Its target is unknown.

The receptor comes from a middle-aged man who received an inactivated influenza vaccine. The material was PBMCs from blood, obtained about 5 days after vaccination. The rearrangement links TRBV5-6 to TRBJ2-7, with D tentatively TRBD1 (6 bases). The CDR3: CASSTSGTNYEQYF. The DNA for the CDR3 is TGTGCCAGCAGCACCTCCGGGACAAACTACGAGCAGTACTTC.